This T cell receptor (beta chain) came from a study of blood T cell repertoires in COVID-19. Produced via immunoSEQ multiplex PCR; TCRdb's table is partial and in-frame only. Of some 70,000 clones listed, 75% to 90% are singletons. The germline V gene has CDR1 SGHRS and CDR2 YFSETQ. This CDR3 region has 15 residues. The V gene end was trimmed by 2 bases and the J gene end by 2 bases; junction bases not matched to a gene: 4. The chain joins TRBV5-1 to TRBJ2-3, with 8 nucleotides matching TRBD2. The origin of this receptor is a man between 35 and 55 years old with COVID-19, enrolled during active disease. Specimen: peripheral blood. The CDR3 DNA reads TGCGCCAGCAGCTTTAGCGGGAAATACACAGATACGCAGTATTTT. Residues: CASSFSGKYTDTQYF. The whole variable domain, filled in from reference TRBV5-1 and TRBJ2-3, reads KAGVTQTPRYLIKTRGQQVTLSCSPISGHRSVSWYQQTPGQGLQFLFEYFSETQRNKGNFPGRFSGRQFSNSRSEMNVSTLELGDSALYLCASSFSGKYTDTQYFGPGTRLTVL.